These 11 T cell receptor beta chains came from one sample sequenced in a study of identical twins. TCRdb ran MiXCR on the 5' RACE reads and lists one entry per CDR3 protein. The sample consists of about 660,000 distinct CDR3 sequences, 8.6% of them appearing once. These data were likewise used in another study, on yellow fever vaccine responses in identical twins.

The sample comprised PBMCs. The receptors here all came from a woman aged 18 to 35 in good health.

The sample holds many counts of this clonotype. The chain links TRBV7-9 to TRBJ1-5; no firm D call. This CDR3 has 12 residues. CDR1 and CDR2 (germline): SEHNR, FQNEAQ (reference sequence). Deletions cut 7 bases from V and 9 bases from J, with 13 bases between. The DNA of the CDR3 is TGTGCCAGCACGGTCGGGGAGTCGCCCCAGCATTTT. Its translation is CASTVGESPQHF.

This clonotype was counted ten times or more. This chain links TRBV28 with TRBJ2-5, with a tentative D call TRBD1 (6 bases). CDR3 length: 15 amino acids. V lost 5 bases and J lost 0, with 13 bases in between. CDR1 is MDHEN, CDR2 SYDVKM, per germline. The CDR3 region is CASSGDIGNQETQYF. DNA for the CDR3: TGTGCCAGCAGTGGGGACATAGGCAACCAAGAGACCCAGTACTTC.

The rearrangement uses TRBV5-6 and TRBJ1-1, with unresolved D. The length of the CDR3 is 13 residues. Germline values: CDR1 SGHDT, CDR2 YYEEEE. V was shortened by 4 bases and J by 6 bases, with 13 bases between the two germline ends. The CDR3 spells CASSAWPSSEAFF. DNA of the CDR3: TGTGCCAGCAGCGCTTGGCCCTCCTCTGAAGCTTTCTTT.

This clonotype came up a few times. CDR3 DNA sequence: TGTGCCAGCAGCGCCGCCCGACTAGCGGGGGACACCGGGGAGCTGTTTTTT. This translates into CASSAARLAGDTGELFF. The chain joins TRBV9 to TRBJ2-2, with 12 bases identical to TRBD2. This CDR3 has 17 amino acids. Unmatched junction bases numbered 6, after V lost 3 bases and J lost 3 bases. Germline V lookup: CDR1 SGDLS, CDR2 YYNGEE.

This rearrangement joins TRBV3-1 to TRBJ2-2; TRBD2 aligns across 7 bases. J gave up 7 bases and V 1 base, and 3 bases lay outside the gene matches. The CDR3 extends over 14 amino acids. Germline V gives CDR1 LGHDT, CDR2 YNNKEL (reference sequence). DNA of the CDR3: TGTGCCAGCAGCCAAGGACTAGCCAACGGGGAGCTGTTTTTT. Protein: CASSQGLANGELFF.

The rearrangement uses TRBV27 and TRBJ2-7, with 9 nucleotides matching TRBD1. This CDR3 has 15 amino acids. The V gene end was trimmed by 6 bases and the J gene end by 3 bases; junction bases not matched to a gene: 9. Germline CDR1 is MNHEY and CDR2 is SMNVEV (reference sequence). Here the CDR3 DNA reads TGTGCCAGCAGATTGACCGGGACAGGGCGCTACGAGCAGTACTTC. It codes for CASRLTGTGRYEQYF.

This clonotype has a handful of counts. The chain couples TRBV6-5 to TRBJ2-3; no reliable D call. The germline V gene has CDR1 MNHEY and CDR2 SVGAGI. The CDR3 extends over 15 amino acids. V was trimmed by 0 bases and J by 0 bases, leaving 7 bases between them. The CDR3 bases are TGTGCCAGCAGTTACTCCCAGGCAAGCACAGATACGCAGTATTTT. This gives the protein CASSYSQASTDTQYF.

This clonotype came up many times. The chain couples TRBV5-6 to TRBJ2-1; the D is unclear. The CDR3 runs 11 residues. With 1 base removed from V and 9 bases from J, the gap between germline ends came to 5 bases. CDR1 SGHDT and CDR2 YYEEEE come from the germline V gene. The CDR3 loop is CASSLIREQFF. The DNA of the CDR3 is TGTGCCAGCAGCTTGATACGTGAGCAGTTCTTC.

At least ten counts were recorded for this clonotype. This CDR3 reads CSARFPSGFAYEQYF. In DNA, the CDR3 is TGCAGTGCTAGATTTCCTAGCGGGTTTGCCTACGAGCAGTACTTC. This rearrangement joins TRBV20-1 to TRBJ2-7, with 8 positions matching TRBD2. The V gene end was trimmed by 2 bases and the J gene end by 2 bases; junction bases not matched to a gene: 8. The CDR3 has 15 residues. Germline CDR1 reads DFQATT; CDR2 reads SNEGSKA (reference sequence).

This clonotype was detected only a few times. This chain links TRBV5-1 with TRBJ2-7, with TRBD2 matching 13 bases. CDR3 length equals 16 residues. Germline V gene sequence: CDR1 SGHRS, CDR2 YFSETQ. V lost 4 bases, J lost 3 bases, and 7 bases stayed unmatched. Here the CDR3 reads CASSLGTSGAIYEQYF. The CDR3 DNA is TGCGCCAGCAGCCTCGGGACTAGCGGGGCTATCTACGAGCAGTACTTC. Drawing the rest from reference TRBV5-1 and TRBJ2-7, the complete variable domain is KAGVTQTPRYLIKTRGQQVTLSCSPISGHRSVSWYQQTPGQGLQFLFEYFSETQRNKGNFPGRFSGRQFSNSRSEMNVSTLELGDSALYLCASSLGTSGAIYEQYFGPGTRLTVT.

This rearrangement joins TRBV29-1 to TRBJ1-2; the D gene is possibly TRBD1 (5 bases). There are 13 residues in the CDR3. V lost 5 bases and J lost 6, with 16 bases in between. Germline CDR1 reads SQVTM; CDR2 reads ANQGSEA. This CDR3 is CSVQGRVKDGYTF. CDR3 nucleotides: TGCAGCGTTCAGGGCAGGGTTAAGGATGGCTACACCTTC.